This passage covers 25 T cell receptor beta chains from one sample sequenced in a study of early T cells in non-severe SARS-CoV-2 infection. TCRdb analysed the 5' RACE reads with MiXCR anew, one entry per CDR3 protein. Of approximately 100,000 distinct CDR3 sequences in the sample, approximately 16% were seen once. Sequenced input: whole blood. The receptors derive from an adult who was a healthcare worker with PCR-confirmed SARS-CoV-2 infection or an uninfected control (not recorded which).

The gene calls are TRBV11-3 and TRBJ2-2; TRBD2 might be the D (6 bases). CDR3 length: 12 amino acids. Looked up from germline, CDR1 is SGHNT and CDR2 is YENEEA. The germline V and J ends were trimmed by 3 bases and 9 bases, with 8 bases remaining between them. The CDR3 loop is CASSFGGRELFF. The CDR3 region has the DNA TGTGCCAGCAGCTTTGGAGGGAGGGAGCTGTTTTTT.

This clonotype was seen a handful of times. The chain joins TRBV6-2 or TRBV6-3 to TRBJ2-1, with 11 bases fitting TRBD2. This CDR3 comprises 15 residues. With V trimmed by 6 bases and J by 12 bases, 13 bases remained unmatched. Per germline, CDR1 MNHEY and CDR2 SVGEGT. The DNA of the CDR3 is TGTGCCAGCAGACAGAGTAGCGGGAGGGCGTCTAGGCAGTTCTTC. It codes for CASRQSSGRASRQFF.

This clonotype was counted a few times. This sequence may be a read error, since a much larger clone differs from it by one base. The CDR3: CASSFYEAYEELFF. The CDR3 DNA sequence: TGTGCCAGCAGTTTTTACGAAGCATACGAGGAGCTGTTTTTT. This chain uses TRBV28 with TRBJ2-2; D is ambiguous. Germline V gene data show CDR1 as MDHEN and CDR2 as SYDVKM. The V and J ends lost 3 bases and 10 bases respectively, with 15 bases between them. The length of the CDR3 is 14 residues.

The chain uses TRBV12-3 or TRBV12-4 and TRBJ2-5, with 11 bases identical to TRBD1. The CDR3 is 17 residues long. The trim removed 4 bases at V and 7 bases at J, leaving 14 bases unmatched. The DNA for the CDR3 is TGTGCCAGCAGTTCCCCCTCTGGGACAGGGGGTGAGGGGACCCAGTACTTC. Encoded protein: CASSSPSGTGGEGTQYF.

The chain employs TRBV28 and TRBJ2-2, with D unclear. Germline values: CDR1 MDHEN, CDR2 SYDVKM. The CDR3 sequence is 15 residues long. The germline V and J ends were trimmed by 6 bases and 3 bases, with 14 bases remaining between them. In DNA form, the CDR3 reads TGTGCCAGCAGGGTAGGAAATGAGGACACCGGGGAGCTGTTTTTT. It specifies CASRVGNEDTGELFF. Looking up the rest from reference TRBV28 and TRBJ2-2 gives the full variable domain: DVKVTQSSRYLVKRTGEKVFLECVQDMDHENMFWYRQDPGLGLRLIYFSYDVKMKEKGDIPEGYSVSREKKERFSLILESASTNQTSMYLCASRVGNEDTGELFFGEGSRLTVL.

This clonotype was observed a few times. J is TRBJ1-2 and V is TRBV12-3 or TRBV12-4; 11 nucleotides align to TRBD1. There are 15 residues in the CDR3. The trim removed 5 bases at V and 2 bases at J, leaving 4 bases unmatched. The CDR3 spells CASSGRDRGNYGYTF. DNA of the CDR3: TGTGCCAGCAGTGGCCGGGACAGGGGGAACTATGGCTACACCTTC.

This clonotype was observed a few times. V is TRBV20-1 and J is TRBJ2-1; D is perhaps TRBD2 (6 bases). V lost 5 bases to trimming and J lost 2 bases, with 16 bases between them. CDR3 length: 15 residues. Germline values: CDR1 DFQATT, CDR2 SNEGSKA (reference sequence). The CDR3 region is CSAPLTGEAYNEQFF. The CDR3 nucleotides read TGCAGTGCTCCCCTAACGGGAGAAGCCTACAATGAGCAGTTCTTC.

The gene calls are TRBV5-1 and TRBJ2-7, with 7 bases aligning to TRBD2. The CDR3 spans 15 residues. The V gene's germline CDR1 is SGHRS and CDR2 YFSETQ. The J segment lost 2 bases and the V segment lost 2 bases, leaving 7 bases of the junction unmatched. CDR3 nucleotides: TGCGCCAGCAGCTTCGGCGGGGGAGGACCCTACGAGCAGTACTTC. This sequence encodes CASSFGGGGPYEQYF. Together with reference TRBV5-1 and TRBJ2-7, the CDR3 gives the full variable domain: KAGVTQTPRYLIKTRGQQVTLSCSPISGHRSVSWYQQTPGQGLQFLFEYFSETQRNKGNFPGRFSGRQFSNSRSEMNVSTLELGDSALYLCASSFGGGGPYEQYFGPGTRLTVT.

This chain uses TRBV29-1 with TRBJ2-5, with 7 bases identical to TRBD2. The CDR3 is made up of 13 amino acids. The junction had 5 bases not matched to a gene; V was cut back by 1 base and J by 6 bases. The germline CDR1 and CDR2 sequences are SQVTM and ANQGSEA. CDR3 amino acids: CSVEGTRNQTQYF. DNA for the CDR3: TGCAGCGTTGAAGGGACTAGGAATCAGACCCAGTACTTC.

This clonotype showed up many times. V is TRBV3-1 and J is TRBJ1-2; D call uncertain. Germline V gene lookup returns CDR1 LGHDT and CDR2 YNNKEL (reference sequence). The CDR3 consists of 13 residues. Trimming cost V 3 bases and J 7 bases, with 12 bases left between them. DNA for the CDR3: TGTGCCAGCAGCCACGCGGACCTCGCTGGCTACACCTTC. Translated, it gives CASSHADLAGYTF.

This clonotype was recorded many times. The chain couples TRBV7-9 to TRBJ2-5; D is ambiguous. V was pared by 2 bases and J by 4 bases, with 2 bases between. Germline assignment: CDR1 SEHNR and CDR2 FQNEAQ (reference sequence). This CDR3 region has 11 residues. CDR3 loop: CASSLSETQYF. In DNA, the CDR3 is TGTGCCAGCAGCTTATCAGAGACCCAGTACTTC.

The genes are TRBV20-1 and TRBJ2-1; TRBD2 matches at 12 bases. There are 15 residues in the CDR3. Germline V gene data show CDR1 as DFQATT and CDR2 as SNEGSKA (reference sequence). Germline trimming cut 3 bases from V and 9 bases from J; bases unmatched to any gene: 9. For the CDR3, the DNA is TGCAGTGCTAGGGCCAGACTAGCGGGGGCGTTTGAGCAGTTCTTC. Protein product: CSARARLAGAFEQFF.

The sample holds a few counts of this clonotype. The genes are TRBV5-1 and TRBJ2-3, with TRBD2 matching 8 bases. Per the germline V gene, CDR1 is SGHRS and CDR2 is YFSETQ. The V gene end was trimmed by 3 bases and the J gene end by 4 bases; junction bases not matched to a gene: 4. The CDR3 has 14 residues. In DNA form, the CDR3 reads TGCGCCAGCAGCTATACTAGCGGAGCAGATACGCAGTATTTT. This gives the protein CASSYTSGADTQYF.

The genes are TRBV29-1 and TRBJ1-2; weak D call: TRBD1 (5 bases). CDR1 and CDR2 from the germline V gene are SQVTM and ANQGSEA. The CDR3 has 13 residues. V was trimmed by 4 bases and J by 2 bases, leaving 11 bases between them. Written as DNA, the CDR3 is TGCAGCGTTGGGGGACGGGTAAACTATGGCTACACCTTC. Translation: CSVGGRVNYGYTF.

This chain uses TRBV27 with TRBJ2-1, with a possible D match to TRBD1 (5 bases). V was pared by 5 bases and J by 8 bases, with 10 bases between. CDR1 and CDR2 (germline): MNHEY, SMNVEV (reference sequence). The CDR3 consists of 12 residues. In DNA form, the CDR3 reads TGTGCCAGCAGTCCAAGGGGCGATGAGCAGTTCTTC. This gives the protein CASSPRGDEQFF.

This clonotype turned up a few times. In nucleotides, the CDR3 is TGTGCCAGCAGCTCATCAAGGGAGGAGTTCTTC. This gives the protein CASSSSREEFF. V gene TRBV7-9 combines with J gene TRBJ2-1, with a weak D call TRBD2 (6 bases). The CDR3 runs 11 residues. The germline V gene encodes CDR1 SEHNR and CDR2 FQNEAQ (reference sequence). V lost 4 bases, J lost 14 bases, and 12 bases lay in between.

This clonotype was found a few times. The chain combines TRBV6-2 or TRBV6-3 with TRBJ2-5, with 9 bases identical to TRBD1. This CDR3 comprises 19 residues. Germline V gene sequence: CDR1 MNHEY, CDR2 SVGEGT. J gave up 2 bases and V 4 bases, and 17 bases lay outside the gene matches. Here the CDR3 DNA reads TGTGCCAGCAGTTTTATTCTGACCCGGGACAGGGCAAATCAAGAGACCCAGTACTTC. This gives the protein CASSFILTRDRANQETQYF.

The rearrangement uses TRBV7-8 and TRBJ2-1; weak D call: TRBD2 (6 bases). CDR3 length: 16 amino acids. V lost 5 bases to trimming and J lost 0 bases, with 14 bases between them. Germline-derived CDR1 and CDR2 are SGHVS and FQNEAQ. In DNA, the CDR3 is TGTGCCAGCAGCAAAAAAACGGGAGTCTCCTACAATGAGCAGTTCTTC. This codes for CASSKKTGVSYNEQFF.

In this sample, this clonotype turned up a few times. The CDR3 region has the DNA TGTGCCAGCACCCGACAGGGGGCGGATGAGCAGTTCTTC. Its protein is CASTRQGADEQFF. The gene calls are TRBV6-6 and TRBJ2-1, with TRBD1 identical over 10 bases. Per the germline V gene, CDR1 is MNHNY and CDR2 is SVGAGI (reference sequence). The CDR3 contains 13 residues. V was clipped by 7 bases and J by 8 bases; unmatched bases: 5.

This clonotype was seen a handful of times. Here the CDR3 DNA reads TGTGCCAGCAGCTCCCTAGCGAACTACTCCTACGAGCAGTACTTC. This translates into CASSSLANYSYEQYF. V usage is TRBV13 and J usage is TRBJ2-7; D may be TRBD2 (6 bases). This CDR3 is built from 15 residues. The V end was cut by 4 bases, the J end by 0 bases, with 13 bases between. Germline CDR1 reads PRHDT; CDR2 reads FYEKMQ (reference sequence).

The rearrangement links TRBV6-2 or TRBV6-3 to TRBJ2-3; D gene ambiguous. Germline values: CDR1 MNHEY, CDR2 SVGEGT. V shed 1 base and J shed 4 bases, with 9 bases lying between them. The CDR3 has 14 amino acids. The CDR3 DNA sequence: TGTGCCAGCAGTTACTTCAATCCCGCAGATACGCAGTATTTT. Its protein product is CASSYFNPADTQYF.

This clonotype was counted many times. The chain couples TRBV6-5 to TRBJ1-4; D is unresolved. CDR3 length: 15 residues. The germline V gene encodes CDR1 MNHEY and CDR2 SVGAGI. Trimming removed 0 bases at V and 0 bases at J, with 5 bases between. This chain's CDR3 is CASSYSPATNEKLFF. The CDR3 bases are TGTGCCAGCAGTTACTCGCCTGCAACTAATGAAAAACTGTTTTTT.

This clonotype came up a few times. The chain carries TRBV29-1 and TRBJ1-4; TRBD1 is a possible D gene (5 bases). The ends were cut back, 3 bases at V and 4 bases at J, with 9 bases in the middle. The CDR3 has 13 residues. In germline, CDR1 is SQVTM, CDR2 ANQGSEA. Here the CDR3 reads CSVEGGDNEKLFF. CDR3 coding DNA: TGCAGCGTTGAGGGGGGGGATAATGAAAAACTGTTTTTT.

This rearrangement joins TRBV10-1 to TRBJ2-7, with D possibly called TRBD1 or TRBD2 (6 bases each). This CDR3 has 15 amino acids. V lost 4 bases and J lost 2, with 15 bases in between. Germline values: CDR1 WNHNN, CDR2 SYGVQD (reference sequence). The CDR3 DNA reads as TGCGCCAGCAGTGCGAAGGGGGGCCCACCCTACGAGCAGTACTTC. Its protein is CASSAKGGPPYEQYF.

This chain joins TRBV29-1 and TRBJ2-4; D gene uncertain. V lost 0 bases, J lost 9 bases, and 15 bases lay in between. The CDR3 covers 14 residues. Germline V gives CDR1 SQVTM, CDR2 ANQGSEA. The CDR3 spells CSVEDGFTEAIQYF. CDR3 nucleotide sequence: TGCAGCGTTGAAGATGGATTTACCGAGGCCATTCAGTACTTC.